These T cell receptor beta chains were read from a single sample in a study of blood T cell repertoires in COVID-19. The repertoire was sequenced with immunoSEQ multiplex PCR; TCRdb's copy has only in-frame clones and lacks some. The sample carries over 200,000 clones, more than 85% recorded once. Material for sequencing was peripheral blood. The receptor set was obtained from a man aged 35 to 55 with active or convalescent COVID-19. Both conserved end residues are part of each CDR3. Fields, in order: clone size, J gene, V gene, D gene, CDR3 protein, CDR3 DNA. D genes are given only for firm matches. A row's size may be missing; if present it is once, few, many or a size class.

size: NA
J: TRBJ2-3
V: TRBV6-6
D: TRBD2
CDR3: CASTSTGLAGADTQYF
DNA: TGTGCCAGCACCTCGACGGGACTAGCGGGGGCCGATACGCAGTATTTT

size: NA
J: TRBJ2-1
V: TRBV2
D: TRBD2
CDR3: CASSDRPGGPNEQFF
DNA: TGTGCCAGCAGTGATCGCCCGGGGGGGCCTAATGAGCAGTTCTTC

size: NA
J: TRBJ2-7
V: TRBV6-5
D: TRBD2
CDR3: CASSITREGEQYF
DNA: TGTGCCAGCAGCATCACTCGGGAGGGAGAGCAGTACTTC

size: NA
J: TRBJ1-4
V: TRBV4-1
D: TRBD1
CDR3: CASSPRQGNEKLFF
DNA: TGCGCCAGCAGTCCTAGACAGGGTAATGAAAAACTGTTTTTT

size: NA
J: TRBJ1-5
V: TRBV10-3
D: NA
CDR3: CAISSQGSNQPQHF
DNA: TGTGCCATCAGTTCACAGGGAAGCAATCAGCCCCAGCATTTT

size: once
J: TRBJ1-2
V: TRBV19
D: NA
CDR3: CASSIGQGHGGYTF
DNA: TGTGCCAGTAGTATCGGGCAGGGACATGGTGGCTACACCTTC

size: few
J: TRBJ1-2
V: TRBV28
D: NA
CDR3: CASSLVSGGWDGYTF
DNA: TGTGCCAGCAGTTTGGTCTCGGGAGGGTGGGATGGCTACACCTTC

size: NA
J: TRBJ1-1
V: TRBV2
D: NA
CDR3: CASSDGEEWNTEAFF
DNA: TGTGCCAGCAGTGATGGGGAGGAGTGGAACACTGAAGCTTTCTTT

size: NA
J: TRBJ1-5
V: TRBV30
D: TRBD1
CDR3: CACRGPNQPQHF
DNA: TGTGCCTGCAGGGGGCCAAATCAGCCCCAGCATTTT

size: NA
J: TRBJ1-1
V: TRBV4-1
D: NA
CDR3: CASSQDRGTTEEMNTEAFF
DNA: TGCGCCAGCAGCCAAGATAGGGGCACGACAGAAGAAATGAACACTGAAGCTTTCTTT

size: NA
J: TRBJ1-1
V: TRBV7-2
D: NA
CDR3: CASSLRSGDYEAFF
DNA: TGTGCCAGCAGCTTAAGGTCAGGTGATTATGAAGCTTTCTTT

size: NA
J: TRBJ2-5
V: TRBV9
D: TRBD2
CDR3: CASSRGLAGVYQETQYF
DNA: TGTGCCAGCAGCCGGGGACTAGCGGGTGTGTACCAAGAGACCCAGTACTTC

size: NA
J: TRBJ1-2
V: TRBV4-1
D: TRBD1
CDR3: CASSQGQGGYGYTF
DNA: TGCGCCAGCAGCCAAGGACAGGGGGGCTATGGCTACACCTTC

size: NA
J: TRBJ1-5
V: TRBV3-1/TRBV3-2
D: TRBD1
CDR3: CASSQFVAGGFDQPQHF
DNA: TGTGCCAGCAGCCAATTCGTTGCAGGGGGCTTTGATCAGCCCCAGCATTTT

size: once
J: TRBJ1-5
V: TRBV30
D: NA
CDR3: CAWSGTLQPQHF
DNA: TGTGCCTGGAGTGGCACTTTGCAGCCCCAGCATTTT

size: NA
J: TRBJ2-7
V: TRBV25-1
D: NA
CDR3: CASGQFGVAYEQYF
DNA: TGTGCCAGCGGGCAATTCGGGGTGGCTTACGAGCAGTACTTC

size: NA
J: TRBJ1-1
V: TRBV28
D: TRBD1
CDR3: CASSPLDRAEAFF
DNA: TGTGCCAGCAGTCCGTTGGACAGGGCTGAAGCTTTCTTT

size: NA
J: TRBJ2-3
V: TRBV3-1/TRBV3-2
D: TRBD2
CDR3: CASSQDLRGSDTQYF
DNA: TGTGCCAGCAGCCAAGATCTGCGGGGGTCAGATACGCAGTATTTT

size: few
J: TRBJ1-5
V: TRBV21-1
D: NA
CDR3: CASSKAGTGGDQPQHF
DNA: TGTGCCAGCAGCAAAGCCGGGACAGGGGGCGATCAGCCCCAGCATTTT

size: NA
J: TRBJ1-1
V: TRBV7-2
D: NA
CDR3: CASSLLSPGAFF
DNA: TGTGCCAGCAGCTTGTTGAGCCCGGGAGCTTTCTTT

size: once
J: TRBJ2-7
V: TRBV9
D: TRBD1
CDR3: CASSVMGQGNYEQYF
DNA: TGTGCCAGCAGCGTAATGGGACAGGGGAACTACGAGCAGTACTTC

size: NA
J: TRBJ2-3
V: TRBV11-2
D: NA
CDR3: CASSRGGVGTDTQYF
DNA: TGTGCCAGCAGCCGCGGAGGGGTGGGCACAGATACGCAGTATTTT

size: NA
J: TRBJ1-2
V: TRBV28
D: TRBD1
CDR3: CASSLRTGGSYTF
DNA: TGTGCCAGCAGTTTACGGACAGGAGGGAGCTACACCTTC

size: NA
J: TRBJ2-2
V: TRBV21-1
D: NA
CDR3: CASRISHRSRNTGELFF
DNA: TGTGCCAGCAGAATCAGTCACAGGTCTCGGAACACCGGGGAGCTGTTTTTT

size: NA
J: TRBJ1-1
V: TRBV19
D: NA
CDR3: CASSIVGLLATEAFF
DNA: TGTGCCAGTAGTATAGTGGGATTACTAGCGACTGAAGCTTTCTTT

size: few
J: TRBJ1-5
V: TRBV18
D: TRBD1
CDR3: CASSPRTRDRALKQPQHF
DNA: TGTGCCAGCTCACCCCGAACCCGGGACAGGGCCTTAAAACAGCCCCAGCATTTT

size: once
J: TRBJ1-2
V: TRBV5-1
D: TRBD1
CDR3: CASSLDGTGGYYGYTF
DNA: TGCGCCAGCAGCTTGGACGGGACAGGGGGCTACTATGGCTACACCTTC

size: NA
J: TRBJ1-1
V: TRBV19
D: NA
CDR3: CASRQVNTEAFF
DNA: TGTGCCAGTAGGCAGGTGAACACTGAAGCTTTCTTT

size: NA
J: TRBJ1-1
V: TRBV30
D: TRBD1
CDR3: CAWSTPTGRSPEAFF
DNA: TGTGCCTGGAGTACACCGACAGGGCGGTCGCCTGAAGCTTTCTTT

size: NA
J: TRBJ1-3
V: TRBV3-1/TRBV3-2
D: NA
CDR3: CASSPRGSGNTIYF
DNA: TGTGCCAGCAGCCCCAGGGGCTCTGGAAACACCATATATTTT

size: NA
J: TRBJ1-2
V: TRBV3-1/TRBV3-2
D: NA
CDR3: CASSQGDTAGWDYGYTF
DNA: TGTGCCAGCAGCCAGGGGGACACCGCCGGGTGGGACTATGGCTACACCTTC

size: once
J: TRBJ2-1
V: TRBV7-2
D: NA
CDR3: CASSPQGRYNEQFF
DNA: TGTGCCAGCAGCCCCCAGGGGCGGTACAATGAGCAGTTCTTC

size: NA
J: TRBJ2-1
V: TRBV4-1
D: TRBD2
CDR3: CASSQGGLAGVDEQFF
DNA: TGCGCCAGCAGCCAAGGTGGACTAGCGGGGGTCGATGAGCAGTTCTTC

size: NA
J: TRBJ1-3
V: TRBV3-1/TRBV3-2
D: TRBD1
CDR3: CASSQTGQGFGNTIYF
DNA: TGTGCCAGCAGCCAAACGGGACAGGGGTTTGGAAACACCATATATTTT

size: NA
J: TRBJ1-4
V: TRBV2
D: TRBD1
CDR3: CASRMTGNNEKLFF
DNA: TGTGCCAGCAGGATGACAGGGAATAATGAAAAACTGTTTTTT

size: NA
J: TRBJ1-1
V: TRBV28
D: NA
CDR3: CASSLSAEAFF
DNA: TGTGCCAGCAGTTTAAGCGCTGAAGCTTTCTTT

size: NA
J: TRBJ2-1
V: TRBV7-2
D: TRBD1
CDR3: CASSHGLSGTGMNEQFF
DNA: TGTGCCAGCAGCCATGGTCTGTCCGGGACAGGGATGAATGAGCAGTTCTTC

size: NA
J: TRBJ2-7
V: TRBV2
D: NA
CDR3: CASSEGHLIAYEQYF
DNA: TGTGCCAGCAGTGAGGGCCACCTCATAGCCTACGAGCAGTACTTC

size: NA
J: TRBJ2-2
V: TRBV5-1
D: NA
CDR3: CASSLHSPTGELFF
DNA: TGCGCCAGCAGCTTGCACAGCCCGACCGGGGAGCTGTTTTTT

size: NA
J: TRBJ2-3
V: TRBV5-1
D: TRBD1
CDR3: CASSLSGTGSIDTQYF
DNA: TGCGCCAGCAGCTTGAGCGGGACAGGGTCGATAGATACGCAGTATTTT

size: NA
J: TRBJ2-5
V: TRBV28
D: NA
CDR3: CATRPQAGETQYF
DNA: TGTGCCACCCGGCCCCAGGCGGGGGAGACCCAGTACTTC

size: NA
J: TRBJ2-1
V: TRBV28
D: TRBD2
CDR3: CASSIGVGGGPNEQFF
DNA: TGTGCCAGCAGTATTGGGGTAGGCGGGGGGCCAAATGAGCAGTTCTTC

size: few
J: TRBJ2-7
V: TRBV30
D: NA
CDR3: CAWSRRGYEQYF
DNA: TGTGCCTGGAGTCGAAGGGGCTACGAGCAGTACTTC

size: NA
J: TRBJ1-4
V: TRBV19
D: NA
CDR3: CASSRQGIANEKLFF
DNA: TGTGCCAGTAGTCGGCAGGGTATCGCTAATGAAAAACTGTTTTTT

size: NA
J: TRBJ1-2
V: TRBV19
D: TRBD1
CDR3: CASSPTGLDGYTF
DNA: TGTGCCAGTAGTCCGACAGGGTTGGATGGCTACACCTTC

size: NA
J: TRBJ2-5
V: TRBV4-1
D: TRBD1
CDR3: CASSPGQGIWETQYF
DNA: TGCGCCAGCAGCCCCGGACAGGGAATTTGGGAGACCCAGTACTTC

size: NA
J: TRBJ1-2
V: TRBV19
D: TRBD1
CDR3: CASSSRTGNGGYTF
DNA: TGTGCCAGTAGTTCACGGACAGGGAACGGTGGCTACACCTTC

size: NA
J: TRBJ1-1
V: TRBV29-1
D: NA
CDR3: CSVVARRSANTEAFF
DNA: TGCAGCGTCGTTGCCCGGCGGTCGGCGAACACTGAAGCTTTCTTT

size: NA
J: TRBJ1-2
V: TRBV11-2
D: NA
CDR3: CASSLEVGPGYGYTF
DNA: TGTGCCAGCAGCTTAGAGGTTGGCCCCGGGTATGGCTACACCTTC

size: NA
J: TRBJ2-1
V: TRBV3-1/TRBV3-2
D: TRBD2
CDR3: CASSQGSGGGNEQFF
DNA: TGTGCCAGCAGCCAGGGGAGCGGGGGAGGGAATGAGCAGTTCTTC

size: few
J: TRBJ1-3
V: TRBV23-1
D: NA
CDR3: CASRIGRAVPNGNTIYF
DNA: TGCGCCAGCAGGATAGGGCGGGCGGTGCCAAATGGAAACACCATATATTTT